This T cell receptor beta chain is drawn from a study of T cells expressing NK-cell markers. General study points: The CD3+CD56-NKG2C+ fraction of four donors was likewise dominated by these clonotypes. The study left the HCMV specificity of expanded NKG2C+ T cell clones unresolved.

Making the TCR beta cDNA relied on 5'RACE template switching with UMIs. TCRdb reprocessed the 5' RACE reads, with one entry per CDR3 protein and no DNA. The sample table includes about 380,000 distinct CDR3 sequences. Remarks on this clonotype: Antigen specificity is unknown.

In germline, CDR1 is SGHVS, CDR2 FQNEAQ. The CDR3 is made up of 14 amino acids. Sequencing was performed on blood T cells: a sorted CD56 or NKG2C T cell subset, CD4+ or CD8+ T cells, or bulk PBMC T cells (not recorded which). The chain is built from TRBV7-8 and TRBJ2-1. The receptor was derived from a man aged 18-75 years in good health. The CDR3 here is CASSLVALADEQFF.